Below, 25 T cell receptor beta chains from the same sample are listed, as sequenced in a study of vaccination effects on CD4 cells after COVID-19. The antigens of these receptors remain unknown. Generated by immunoSEQ multiplex PCR, the TCRdb table keeps only in-frame clones and is missing some. Found here are about 41,000 clones, approximately 80% of them singletons; the top ten hold 2.9%. ViraFEST used viral peptide pools to expand antigen-specific CD4+ T cells before sequencing. The culture ran for around nine days before CD4+ T cells were isolated. Prior SARS-CoV-2 infection was absent in the vaccine recipients, as shown by negative nucleocapsid antibodies. Source: CD4+ T cells from PBMCs cultured with HCoV-NL63 spike peptides, taken before COVID-19 vaccination. The origin of the receptors is a human donor who received a COVID-19 vaccine.

The chain couples TRBV5-8 to TRBJ2-1; possibly TRBD2 for D (6 bases). Between the trimmed V and J ends, which lost 7 bases and 0 bases, there was a span of 14 bases. Germline lookup yields CDR1 SGHTS and CDR2 YDEGEE. The CDR3 runs to 15 residues. The CDR3 DNA reads TGTGCCAGCCCCTCCGCGGGGAGCTCCTACAATGAGCAGTTCTTC. Translating it yields CASPSAGSSYNEQFF.

The chain recombines TRBV10-3 with TRBJ2-7; 9 bases agree with TRBD2. The CDR3 is 14 residues long. V lost 3 bases and J lost 7; bases outside the gene matches: 7. CDR1 ENHRY and CDR2 SYGVKD come from the germline V gene. The CDR3 here is CAISELAGAMEQYV. The CDR3 DNA sequence: TGTGCCATCAGTGAATTAGCGGGGGCCATGGAGCAGTACGTC.

The chain is built from TRBV19 and TRBJ2-5; D is uncertain. This CDR3 comprises 13 residues. Per the germline V gene, CDR1 is LNHDA and CDR2 is SQIVND (reference sequence). V lost 6 bases and J 4 bases, leaving 12 bases between the germline ends. CDR3 in amino acids: CASSTTVLETQYF. The CDR3 DNA reads as TGTGCCAGTAGCACAACGGTCCTAGAGACCCAGTACTTC.

The rearrangement joins TRBV18 to TRBJ2-7; 11 bases map to TRBD1. The CDR3 is made up of 15 amino acids. Per the germline V gene, CDR1 is KGHSH and CDR2 is LQKENI. V was clipped by 6 bases and J by 0 bases; unmatched bases: 4. The chain's CDR3 is CASSPGTGGSYEQYV. The CDR3 region has the DNA TGTGCCAGCTCCCCCGGGACAGGGGGCTCCTACGAGCAGTACGTC.

The CDR3 coding sequence is TGTGCCAGTATTGACAGGGTTGGGATCGGGACCCAGTACTTC. It yields the protein CASIDRVGIGTQYF. The chain combines TRBV19 with TRBJ2-5; 7 nucleotides line up with TRBD1. This CDR3 is 14 amino acids long. Germline-derived CDR1 and CDR2 are LNHDA and SQIVND (reference sequence). V lost 7 bases and J lost 7; bases outside the gene matches: 12.

The chain links TRBV4-3 to TRBJ1-1; the match to TRBD1 covers 9 bases. The CDR3 covers 16 residues. Trimming cost V 0 bases and J 11 bases; bases outside gene matches: 13. The V gene's germline CDR1 is LGHNA and CDR2 YSLEER. The CDR3 DNA is TGCGCCAGCAGCCAAGATCTCGGGACAGGGCGTTTCGGTGCTTTCTTT. Translation gives CASSQDLGTGRFGAFF.

The chain recombines TRBV7-3 with TRBJ2-1; no firm D call. The CDR3 consists of 13 residues. With 4 bases removed from V and 3 bases from J, the gap between germline ends came to 7 bases. CDR1 is SGHTA, CDR2 FQGTGA, per germline. The CDR3 DNA follows: TGTGCCAGCAGCTCCGGTCTCTACAATGAGCAGTTCTTC. It yields the protein CASSSGLYNEQFF.

V and J are TRBV7-9 and TRBJ2-5, with D unresolved. Deletions cut 1 base from V and 5 bases from J, with 5 bases between. This CDR3 region has 12 residues. Germline V gives CDR1 SEHNR, CDR2 FQNEAQ (reference sequence). CDR3 loop: CASSLGTETQYF. CDR3 bases: TGTGCCAGCAGCTTAGGTACGGAGACCCAGTACTTC.

The rearrangement joins TRBV7-8 to TRBJ2-1, with 10 bases fitting TRBD2. In germline, CDR1 is SGHVS, CDR2 FQNEAQ. The trim removed 1 base at V and 7 bases at J, leaving 7 bases unmatched. This CDR3 is built from 16 residues. The CDR3, as DNA: TGTGCCAGCAGCTTAGGGCCTAGCGGGGGAGGTAATGAGCAGTTCTTC. This codes for CASSLGPSGGGNEQFF.

This chain links TRBV20-1 with TRBJ2-3, with D possibly matching TRBD2 (7 bases). This CDR3 is built from 15 residues. The germline gives CDR1 DFQATT, CDR2 SNEGSKA (reference sequence). Deletions cut 6 bases from V and 4 bases from J, with 20 bases between. CDR3 sequence: CSASFRGGPPDTQYF. The CDR3 DNA sequence: TGCAGTGCCAGTTTCCGCGGGGGCCCCCCAGATACGCAGTATTTT.

This clone was seen just once. V is TRBV4-3 and J is TRBJ2-5, with D possibly matching TRBD1 (5 bases). CDR3 length: 13 amino acids. Germline assignment: CDR1 LGHNA and CDR2 YSLEER. Trimming took 8 bases from V and 4 from J, leaving 14 bases between them. CDR3: CASGLTVRETQYF. Here the CDR3 DNA reads TGCGCCAGCGGCCTGACAGTACGAGAGACCCAGTACTTC.

The V gene is TRBV19, the J gene TRBJ2-3; TRBD2 aligns across 8 bases. CDR1 is LNHDA and CDR2 is SQIVND in the germline V gene (reference sequence). The CDR3 extends over 15 amino acids. The ends lost 7 bases at V and 5 bases at J; junction bases unmatched: 11. CDR3 in amino acids: CASTESGGFVDTQYF. The CDR3 region has the DNA TGTGCCAGTACCGAGAGCGGGGGATTTGTAGATACGCAGTATTTT.

The chain has TRBV29-1 and TRBJ2-5; 10 positions match TRBD2. V lost 0 bases to trimming and J lost 0 bases; unmatched junction nucleotides: 7. The germline gives CDR1 SQVTM, CDR2 ANQGSEA. The CDR3 is 17 residues long. CDR3 amino acids: CSVEDTGSGGDQETQYF. The CDR3 DNA reads TGCAGCGTTGAAGATACGGGGAGCGGGGGGGACCAAGAGACCCAGTACTTC.

The chain has TRBV11-2 and TRBJ2-5; no reliable D call. Germline loops: CDR1 SGHAT, CDR2 FQNNGV. The V end lost 5 bases, the J end lost 1 base, and 17 bases lay between the germline ends. This CDR3 has 16 amino acids. This chain's CDR3 is CASSRRIKGSQETQYF. DNA for the CDR3: TGTGCCAGCAGCCGCAGAATTAAGGGATCCCAAGAGACCCAGTACTTC.

A single count supports this clone. The rearrangement links TRBV9 to TRBJ2-5; 9 bases map to TRBD2. This CDR3 is built from 13 residues. The trim removed 5 bases at V and 5 bases at J, leaving 4 bases unmatched. Germline V CDR1 and CDR2: SGDLS, YYNGEE. In DNA form, the CDR3 reads TGTGCCAGCAGTGACGGACTAGCGGAGACCCAGTACTTC. This codes for CASSDGLAETQYF. Together with reference TRBV9 and TRBJ2-5, the CDR3 gives the full variable domain: DSGVTQTPKHLITATGQRVTLRCSPRSGDLSVYWYQQSLDQGLQFLIQYYNGEERAKGNILERFSAQQFPDLHSELNLSSLELGDSALYFCASSDGLAETQYFGPGTRLLVL.

The V call is TRBV6-2 or TRBV6-3, the J call TRBJ2-5; D is unresolved. CDR3 size: 15 residues. Trimming shortened V by 5 bases and J by 3 bases, and 16 bases separated the two germline ends. CDR1 is MNHEY and CDR2 is SVGEGT in the germline V gene. The chain's CDR3 is CASSLGLSEKETQYF. CDR3 nucleotide sequence: TGTGCCAGCAGTCTGGGGTTATCGGAGAAAGAGACCCAGTACTTC.

This sequence joins TRBV5-1 and TRBJ2-2; possibly TRBD1 for D (6 bases). The germline gives CDR1 SGHRS, CDR2 YFSETQ. Trimming removed 1 base from V and 2 bases from J, with 15 bases in between. CDR3 size: 17 residues. The CDR3 protein is CASSLIQGEGNTGELFF. The CDR3 DNA reads as TGCGCCAGCAGCTTGATACAGGGAGAAGGAAACACCGGGGAGCTGTTTTTT.

J is TRBJ2-2 and V is TRBV25-1, with D perhaps TRBD1 (6 bases). V dropped 4 bases and J dropped 0 bases, with 9 bases sitting between them. The germline CDR1 and CDR2 sequences are MGHDK and SYGVNS. The CDR3 runs to 15 residues. The CDR3 DNA follows: TGTGCCAGCAGTGGGGACAACGCGAACACCGGGGAGCTGTTTTTT. Translating gives CASSGDNANTGELFF.

This clone was recorded only once. V gene TRBV6-1 combines with J gene TRBJ2-7; D is undetermined. Germline V lookup: CDR1 MNHNS, CDR2 SASEGT. The V end was cut by 1 base, the J end by 4 bases, with 5 bases between. This CDR3 comprises 12 residues. The CDR3: CASSEVDYEQYV. The CDR3 DNA follows: TGTGCCAGCAGTGAAGTGGATTACGAGCAGTACGTC.

V gene TRBV5-1 combines with J gene TRBJ2-5; TRBD1 or TRBD2 may be the D gene (5 bases each). From germline, CDR1 is SGHRS and CDR2 YFSETQ. V dropped 2 bases and J dropped 1 base, with 12 bases sitting between them. This CDR3 contains 15 residues. The CDR3 bases are TGCGCCAGCAGCTTATACCCGGGACGCCAAGAGACCCAGTACTTC. Its translation: CASSLYPGRQETQYF.

The chain combines TRBV5-1 with TRBJ2-1; 7 nucleotides line up with TRBD2. Germline CDR1 and CDR2: SGHRS and YFSETQ. This CDR3 is built from 15 residues. Trimming cost V 5 bases and J 2 bases; bases outside gene matches: 7. The CDR3 sequence is CASSRGLGPYNEQFF. The CDR3 region has the DNA TGCGCCAGCAGTCGCGGACTAGGGCCCTACAATGAGCAGTTCTTC.

The chain has TRBV28 and TRBJ2-1; maybe TRBD2 (6 bases). Looked up from germline, CDR1 is MDHEN and CDR2 is SYDVKM. The length of the CDR3 is 14 residues. V was trimmed by 6 bases and J by 4 bases, leaving 13 bases between them. The CDR3 loop is CASRLTGGYNEQFF. CDR3 sequence (DNA): TGTGCCAGCAGGTTAACTGGGGGGTACAATGAGCAGTTCTTC.

The genes are TRBV25-1 and TRBJ2-1; D not resolved. The CDR3 has 13 amino acids. V lost 5 bases to trimming and J lost 6 bases, with 11 bases between them. Germline assignment: CDR1 MGHDK and CDR2 SYGVNS. CDR3 sequence (DNA): TGTGCCAGCAGTCTAGGTTTTCGCAATGAGCAGTTCTTC. Encoded protein: CASSLGFRNEQFF.

The chain has TRBV6-5 and TRBJ1-2; D ambiguous. CDR1 MNHEY and CDR2 SVGAGI come from the germline V gene. The CDR3 has 12 residues. The ends were cut back, 6 bases at V and 7 bases at J, with 12 bases in the middle. The CDR3 loop is CASSKRESGYTF. The CDR3, as DNA: TGTGCCAGCAGCAAGAGAGAGAGTGGCTACACCTTC.

The chain joins TRBV19 to TRBJ1-2, with a weak D call TRBD1 (5 bases). Germline CDR1 is LNHDA and CDR2 is SQIVND (reference sequence). V lost 3 bases, J lost 6 bases, and 23 bases lay in between. CDR3 length: 17 amino acids. Here the CDR3 reads CASSIRNRDFNGDGYTF. The CDR3 nucleotides read TGTGCCAGTAGTATCCGAAATCGGGACTTCAACGGAGATGGCTACACCTTC.